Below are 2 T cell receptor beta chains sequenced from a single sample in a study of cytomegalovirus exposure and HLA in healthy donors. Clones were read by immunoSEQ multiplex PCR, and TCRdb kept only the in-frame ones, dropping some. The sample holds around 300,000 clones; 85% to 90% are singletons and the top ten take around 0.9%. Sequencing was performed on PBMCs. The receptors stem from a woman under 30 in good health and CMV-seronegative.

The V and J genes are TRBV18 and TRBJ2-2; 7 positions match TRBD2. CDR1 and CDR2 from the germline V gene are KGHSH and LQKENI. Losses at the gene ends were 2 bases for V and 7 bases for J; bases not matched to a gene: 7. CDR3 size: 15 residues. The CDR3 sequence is CASSPLSGNNGELFF. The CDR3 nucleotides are TGTGCCAGCTCACCATTAAGCGGGAATAACGGGGAGCTGTTTTTT. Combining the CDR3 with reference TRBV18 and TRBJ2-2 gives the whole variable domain NAGVMQNPRHLVRRRGQEARLRCSPMKGHSHVYWYRQLPEEGLKFMVYLQKENIIDESGMPKERFSAEFPKEGPSILRIQQVVRGDSAAYFCASSPLSGNNGELFFGEGSRLTVL.

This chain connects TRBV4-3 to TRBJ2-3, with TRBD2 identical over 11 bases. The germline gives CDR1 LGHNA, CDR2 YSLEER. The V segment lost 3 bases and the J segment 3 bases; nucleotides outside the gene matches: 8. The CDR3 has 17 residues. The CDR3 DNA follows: TGCGCCAGCAGCCAGGGGGGTAGCGGGGGGGGGACAGATACGCAGTATTTT. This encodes CASSQGGSGGGTDTQYF.